This T cell receptor (beta chain) is drawn from a study of blood T cells in healthy people across ages. This clonotype was detected only a few times. V was trimmed by 5 bases and J by 6 bases, leaving 13 bases between them. CDR1 and CDR2 from the germline V gene are MNHNS and SASEGT. This CDR3 has 13 amino acids. Primers used in a second PCR of roughly 7 to 11 cycles were a sample-barcoded 5' primer and a J-beta primer mix. MiXCR, run by TCRdb on the 5' RACE reads, gives a single entry per CDR3 protein. In the table there are more than 900,000 distinct CDR3 sequences, 20% to 25% of which are singletons. This same sample was also taken into another study, of T cells of mothers and their children.

The rearrangement joins TRBV6-1 to TRBJ1-2, with no clear D. The TCR was taken from a girl aged 2 to 10 in good health. Sample: blood. The CDR3 DNA reads as TGTGCCAGCAGTTTCCCAGGAGTGGATGGCTACACCTTC. Translation: CASSFPGVDGYTF.